Each of the 12 T cell receptor beta chains below was sequenced from the same sample in a study of cytomegalovirus exposure and HLA in healthy donors. The PCR contained 60 Vbeta and 13 Jbeta primers. Assay used: immunoSEQ multiplex PCR; TCRdb lists only in-frame clones, some missing. The table includes approximately 150,000 clones, 75% to 85% detected once. Specimen: PBMCs. The receptor source for this set is a woman aged 18 to 35 in good health and CMV-seropositive.

The chain is built from TRBV4-1 and TRBJ1-2; TRBD1 is a possible D gene (5 bases). Germline V lookup: CDR1 MGHRA, CDR2 YSYEKL. Trimming pared 3 bases from V and 8 bases from J, leaving 16 bases between. The CDR3 is 14 amino acids. The CDR3 DNA sequence: TGCGCCAGCAGCCAGGGGGAGGGTTCGGGAGGCTACACCTTC. Protein sequence: CASSQGEGSGGYTF.

The genes are TRBV7-8 and TRBJ2-5; 11 nucleotides agree with TRBD2. Germline V CDR1 and CDR2: SGHVS, FQNEAQ. The J segment lost 2 bases and the V segment lost 4 bases, leaving 3 bases of the junction unmatched. CDR3 length equals 15 residues. The CDR3: CASSSGTSGQETQYF. The CDR3 region has the DNA TGTGCCAGCAGCTCCGGGACTAGCGGACAAGAGACCCAGTACTTC.

This clone was seen only once. V gene TRBV7-2 combines with J gene TRBJ2-5, with D tentatively TRBD1 (6 bases). With the DNA end fitting TRBJ2-7 better, the J assignment may be wrong. CDR1 is SGHTA and CDR2 is FQGNSA in the germline V gene. The CDR3 sequence is 15 residues long. CDR3 sequence: CASSLSGGNHYEQYF. In nucleotides, the CDR3 is TGTGCCAGCAGCTTGTCTGGGGGCAATCACTACGAGCAGTACTTC.

The V and J genes are TRBV27 and TRBJ2-3; 8 bases match TRBD2. Trimming at V came to 3 bases and at J to 8 bases, leaving 7 bases not matched to a gene. Per the germline V gene, CDR1 is MNHEY and CDR2 is SMNVEV (reference sequence). This CDR3 comprises 14 residues. Written as DNA, the CDR3 is TGTGCCAGCAGTTTGGGGACTGCGGGGGGTACGCAGTATTTT. Protein sequence: CASSLGTAGGTQYF.

In DNA, the CDR3 is TGTGCCAGCAGCCCCGCGGGACAGGGAATCGAAAAACTGTTTTTT. Encoded protein: CASSPAGQGIEKLFF. This chain links TRBV9 with TRBJ1-4, with 9 bases identical to TRBD1. The CDR3 runs 15 residues. The V gene end was trimmed by 4 bases and the J gene end by 8 bases; junction bases not matched to a gene: 9. Germline V lookup: CDR1 SGDLS, CDR2 YYNGEE.

The chain uses TRBV6-5 and TRBJ2-7, with a weak D call TRBD1 (6 bases). Trimming pared 8 bases from V and 0 bases from J, leaving 17 bases between. The CDR3 runs 15 residues. The germline V gene has CDR1 MNHEY and CDR2 SVGAGI. The DNA for the CDR3 is TGTGCCAGCTCTATTGGGGGCCGGGGCTCCTACGAGCAGTACTTC. The encoded protein is CASSIGGRGSYEQYF.

The chain recombines TRBV5-6 with TRBJ2-7; 8 nucleotides match TRBD1. Trimming removed 1 base from V and 9 bases from J; junction bases left unmatched: 12. Germline CDR1 is SGHDT and CDR2 is YYEEEE. The CDR3 is 15 amino acids. CDR3 sequence: CASSLFGTGSERQYF. CDR3 nucleotides: TGTGCCAGCAGCTTGTTTGGGACAGGTTCAGAGCGGCAGTACTTC. The entire variable domain, with the rest obtained from reference TRBV5-6 and TRBJ2-7, is as follows: DAGVTQSPTHLIKTRGQQVTLRCSPKSGHDTVSWYQQALGQGPQFIFQYYEEEERQRGNFPDRFSGHQFPNYSSELNVNALLLGDSALYLCASSLFGTGSERQYFGPGTRLTVT.

This clone was recorded a few times. The chain recombines TRBV15 with TRBJ2-3; TRBD2 matches at 10 bases. The CDR3 sequence is 16 residues long. Looked up from germline, CDR1 is LNHNV and CDR2 is YYDKDF (reference sequence). V was pared by 5 bases and J by 5 bases, with 10 bases of the junction left unmatched. This CDR3 reads CATSPDLGLAEDTQYF. The CDR3 nucleotides read TGTGCCACCAGCCCTGATTTAGGACTAGCGGAAGATACGCAGTATTTT.

The CDR3 loop is CASKERGNEQFF. CDR3 DNA sequence: TGTGCCAGCAAGGAGCGGGGGAATGAGCAGTTCTTC. V and J are TRBV27 and TRBJ2-1, with 8 bases that match TRBD2. The CDR3 spans 12 residues. The V and J ends lost 7 bases and 7 bases, in that order; junction bases with no gene match: 3. Germline V gene lookup returns CDR1 MNHEY and CDR2 SMNVEV (reference sequence).

This chain uses TRBV19 with TRBJ1-5; 8 nucleotides agree with TRBD1. This CDR3 region has 15 residues. V dropped 2 bases and J dropped 15; count of bases not matched to a gene: 15. Germline CDR1 LNHDA, CDR2 SQIVND (reference sequence). CDR3 region: CASSIRGGGQGNPHF. For the CDR3, the DNA is TGTGCCAGTAGTATAAGGGGGGGTGGACAGGGAAATCCGCATTTT.

The rearrangement joins TRBV6-4 to TRBJ1-6, with 10 bases identical to TRBD1. The ends lost 3 bases at V and 8 bases at J; junction bases unmatched: 4. Per the germline V gene, CDR1 is MRHNA and CDR2 is SNTAGT. This CDR3 has 15 residues. Here the CDR3 DNA reads TGTGCCAGCAGTGAAACGACAGGGGGCGATTCACCCCTCCACTTT. Protein: CASSETTGGDSPLHF.

V and J are TRBV7-3 and TRBJ2-5, with TRBD2 matching 9 bases. The CDR3 consists of 16 residues. V shed 5 bases and J 2 bases; nucleotides not matched to a gene: 9. Germline CDR1 and CDR2: SGHTA and FQGTGA. CDR3 sequence (DNA): TGTGCCAGCAGCCCCGGGACTAGCCCACCACAAGAGACCCAGTACTTC. Translation gives CASSPGTSPPQETQYF.